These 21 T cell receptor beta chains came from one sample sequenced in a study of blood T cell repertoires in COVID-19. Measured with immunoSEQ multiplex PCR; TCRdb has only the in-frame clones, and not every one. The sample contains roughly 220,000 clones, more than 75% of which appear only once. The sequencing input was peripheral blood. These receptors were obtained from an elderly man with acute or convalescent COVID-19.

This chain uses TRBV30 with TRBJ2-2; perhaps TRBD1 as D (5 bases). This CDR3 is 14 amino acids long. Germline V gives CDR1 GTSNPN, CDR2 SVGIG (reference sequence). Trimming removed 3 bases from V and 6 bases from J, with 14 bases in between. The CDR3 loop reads CAWRWQGGAGELFF. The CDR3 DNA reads TGTGCCTGGAGGTGGCAGGGTGGGGCCGGGGAGCTGTTTTTT. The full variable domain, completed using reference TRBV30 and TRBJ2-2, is SQTIHQWPATLVQPVGSPLSLECTVEGTSNPNLYWYRQAAGRGLQLLFYSVGIGQISSEVPQNLSASRPQDRQFILSSKKLLLSDSGFYLCAWRWQGGAGELFFGEGSRLTVL.

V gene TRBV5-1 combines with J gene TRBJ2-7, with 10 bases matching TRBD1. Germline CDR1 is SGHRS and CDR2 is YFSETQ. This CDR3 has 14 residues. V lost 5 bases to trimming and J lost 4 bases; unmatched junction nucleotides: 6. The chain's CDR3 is CASRIEDRGYEQYF. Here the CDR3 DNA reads TGCGCCAGCAGGATCGAGGACAGGGGGTACGAGCAGTACTTC.

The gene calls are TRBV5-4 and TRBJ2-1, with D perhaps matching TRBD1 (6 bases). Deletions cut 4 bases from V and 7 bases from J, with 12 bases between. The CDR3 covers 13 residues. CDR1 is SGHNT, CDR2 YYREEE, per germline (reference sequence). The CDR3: CASSLGQWNEQFF. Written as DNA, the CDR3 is TGTGCCAGCAGCCTAGGACAGTGGAATGAGCAGTTCTTC.

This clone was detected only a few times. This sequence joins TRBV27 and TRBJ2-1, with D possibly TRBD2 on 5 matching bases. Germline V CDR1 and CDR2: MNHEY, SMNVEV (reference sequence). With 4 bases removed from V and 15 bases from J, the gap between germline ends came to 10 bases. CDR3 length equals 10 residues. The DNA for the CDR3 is TGTGCCAGCAGTTCTTGGACTGGGTTCTTC. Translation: CASSSWTGFF.

The CDR3 loop is CASSLGTGGNMGYGYTF. CDR3 DNA: TGTGCCAGCAGTTTAGGGACAGGGGGGAACATGGGCTATGGCTACACCTTC. V gene TRBV28 combines with J gene TRBJ1-2; 11 nucleotides line up with TRBD1. The CDR3 is made up of 17 amino acids. Germline V gives CDR1 MDHEN, CDR2 SYDVKM. Trimming at V came to 2 bases and at J to 4 bases, leaving 9 bases not matched to a gene.

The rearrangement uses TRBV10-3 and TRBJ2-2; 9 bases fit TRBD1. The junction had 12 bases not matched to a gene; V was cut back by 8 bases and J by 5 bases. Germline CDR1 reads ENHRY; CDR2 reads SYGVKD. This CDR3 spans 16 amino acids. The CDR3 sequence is CAIASPHRGRTGELFF. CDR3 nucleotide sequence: TGTGCCATCGCGTCCCCCCACAGGGGGCGTACCGGGGAGCTGTTTTTT.

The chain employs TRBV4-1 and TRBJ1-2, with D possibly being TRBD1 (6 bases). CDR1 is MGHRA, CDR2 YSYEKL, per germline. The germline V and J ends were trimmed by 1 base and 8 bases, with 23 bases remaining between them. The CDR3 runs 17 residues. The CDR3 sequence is CASSQGLQGPRLEGYTF. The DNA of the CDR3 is TGCGCCAGCAGCCAAGGTTTACAGGGCCCACGTTTGGAGGGCTACACCTTC.

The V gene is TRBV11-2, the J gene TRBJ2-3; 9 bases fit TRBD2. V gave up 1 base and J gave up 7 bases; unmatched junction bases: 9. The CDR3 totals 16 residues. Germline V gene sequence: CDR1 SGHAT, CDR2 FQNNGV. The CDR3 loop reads CASSLAFGSGSNTQYF. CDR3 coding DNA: TGTGCCAGCAGCTTAGCTTTCGGTAGCGGGAGTAATACGCAGTATTTT.

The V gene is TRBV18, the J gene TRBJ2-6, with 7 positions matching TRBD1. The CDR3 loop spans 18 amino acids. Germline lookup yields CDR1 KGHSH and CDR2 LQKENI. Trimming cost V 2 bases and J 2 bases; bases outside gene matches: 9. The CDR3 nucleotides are TGTGCCAGCTCACCAACCTCGGCAGGGGGAGCTGGGGCCAACGTCCTGACTTTC. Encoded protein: CASSPTSAGGAGANVLTF.

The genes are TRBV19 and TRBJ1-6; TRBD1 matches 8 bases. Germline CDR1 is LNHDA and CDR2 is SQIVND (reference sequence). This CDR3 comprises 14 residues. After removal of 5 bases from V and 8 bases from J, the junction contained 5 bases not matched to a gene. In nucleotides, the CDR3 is TGTGCCAGTAGTCTTAACAGGGGGTATTCACCCCTCCACTTT. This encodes CASSLNRGYSPLHF.

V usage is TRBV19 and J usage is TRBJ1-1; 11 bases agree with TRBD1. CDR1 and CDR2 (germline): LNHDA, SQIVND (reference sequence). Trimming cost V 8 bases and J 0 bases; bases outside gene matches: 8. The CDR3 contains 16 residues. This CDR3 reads CASRTGTGGMNTEAFF. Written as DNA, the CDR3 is TGTGCCAGTCGGACCGGGACAGGGGGTATGAACACTGAAGCTTTCTTT.

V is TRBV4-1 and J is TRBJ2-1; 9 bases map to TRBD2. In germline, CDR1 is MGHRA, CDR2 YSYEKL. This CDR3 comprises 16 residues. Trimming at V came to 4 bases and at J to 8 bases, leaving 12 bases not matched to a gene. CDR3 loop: CASSPNAASGIYEQFF. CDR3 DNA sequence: TGCGCCAGCAGCCCAAACGCGGCTAGCGGGATCTATGAGCAGTTCTTC.

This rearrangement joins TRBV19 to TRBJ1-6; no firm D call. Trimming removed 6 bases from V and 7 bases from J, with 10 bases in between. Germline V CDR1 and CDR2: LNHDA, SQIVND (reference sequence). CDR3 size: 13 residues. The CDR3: CASSPQRNSPLHF. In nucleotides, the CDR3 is TGTGCCAGTAGCCCGCAGAGGAATTCACCCCTCCACTTT.

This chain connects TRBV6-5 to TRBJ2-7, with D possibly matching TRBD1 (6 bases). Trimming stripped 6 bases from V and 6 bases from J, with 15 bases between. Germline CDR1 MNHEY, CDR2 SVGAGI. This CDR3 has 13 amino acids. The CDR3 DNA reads TGTGCCAGCAGGCGAACAGGGACCTCCGAGCAGTACTTC. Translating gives CASRRTGTSEQYF.

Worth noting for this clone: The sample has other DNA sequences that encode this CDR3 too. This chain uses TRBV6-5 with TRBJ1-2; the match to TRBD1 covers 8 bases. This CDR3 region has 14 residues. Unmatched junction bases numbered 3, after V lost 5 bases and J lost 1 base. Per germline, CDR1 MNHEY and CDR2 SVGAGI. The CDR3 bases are TGTGCCAGCAGTACCGGACAGGGTAACTATGGCTACACCTTC. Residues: CASSTGQGNYGYTF.

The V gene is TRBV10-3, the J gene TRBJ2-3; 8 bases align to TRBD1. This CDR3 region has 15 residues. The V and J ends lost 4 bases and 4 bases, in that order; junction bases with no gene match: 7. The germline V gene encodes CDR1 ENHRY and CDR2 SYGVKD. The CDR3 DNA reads TGTGCCATCAGTGCCGAGGACAGGGATCCAGATACGCAGTATTTT. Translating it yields CAISAEDRDPDTQYF.

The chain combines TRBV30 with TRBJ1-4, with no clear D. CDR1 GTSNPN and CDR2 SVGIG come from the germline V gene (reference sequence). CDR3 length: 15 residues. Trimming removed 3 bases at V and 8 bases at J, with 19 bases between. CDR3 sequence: CAWRETVNLREKLFF. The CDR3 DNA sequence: TGTGCCTGGAGGGAAACAGTGAACCTCCGAGAAAAACTGTTTTTT.

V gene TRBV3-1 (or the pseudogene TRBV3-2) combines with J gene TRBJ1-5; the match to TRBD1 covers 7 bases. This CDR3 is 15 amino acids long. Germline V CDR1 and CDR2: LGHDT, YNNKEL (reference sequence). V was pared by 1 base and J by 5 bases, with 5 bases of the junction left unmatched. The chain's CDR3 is CASSQGDRVDQPQHF. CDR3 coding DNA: TGTGCCAGCAGCCAAGGAGACAGGGTGGATCAGCCCCAGCATTTT.

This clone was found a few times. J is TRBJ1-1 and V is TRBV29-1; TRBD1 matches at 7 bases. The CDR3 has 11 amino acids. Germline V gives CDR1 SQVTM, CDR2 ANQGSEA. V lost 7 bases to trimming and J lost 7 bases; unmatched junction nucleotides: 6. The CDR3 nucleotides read TGCAGCGGTGAGACAGGGAGTGAAGCTTTCTTT. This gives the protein CSGETGSEAFF.

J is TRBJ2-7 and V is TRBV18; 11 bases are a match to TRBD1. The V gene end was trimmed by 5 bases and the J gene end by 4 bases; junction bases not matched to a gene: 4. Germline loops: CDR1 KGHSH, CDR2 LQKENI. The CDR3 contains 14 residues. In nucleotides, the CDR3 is TGTGCCAGCTCAGGACAGGGGGCTACGTACGAGCAGTACTTC. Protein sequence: CASSGQGATYEQYF.

The chain's CDR3 is CASTPGQGRGTGELFF. CDR3 nucleotide sequence: TGTGCCAGCACCCCGGGACAGGGGAGGGGCACCGGGGAGCTGTTTTTT. The chain links TRBV6-2 or TRBV6-3 to TRBJ2-2, with 10 bases lining up with TRBD1. The germline CDR1 and CDR2 sequences are MNHEY and SVGEGT. The junction had 9 bases not matched to a gene; V was cut back by 7 bases and J by 4 bases. The CDR3 runs 16 residues.